The source of this TCR beta chain is a study of cytomegalovirus exposure and HLA in healthy donors. Study-level background: From HLA-typed donors, an early data release held tens of millions of unique TCRs. Study-wide results and limits: A few CMV-associated chains were confirmed in vitro to be specific for CMV antigens. Productive rates of about 87% or about 30% were seen for most TCR beta V segments in an earlier analysis.

V was shortened by 1 base and J by 7 bases, with 13 bases between the two germline ends. Per germline, CDR1 SEHNR and CDR2 FQNEAQ (reference sequence). CDR3 length: 15 amino acids. PCR involved 60 Vbeta and 13 Jbeta primers. Sequencing was performed with immunoSEQ multiplex PCR; in TCRdb, only in-frame clones are kept and a portion is missing. The sample yields 90,000 to 150,000 clones, around 76% seen once. As regards this clone: Its antigen remains unidentified.

This receptor was identified in a man aged 50-59 years in good health and CMV-seropositive. The chain combines TRBV7-9 with TRBJ1-4, with D perhaps TRBD1 (6 bases). Sequenced sample: PBMCs. CDR3 in amino acids: CASSLVGQGFEKLFF. DNA for the CDR3: TGTGCCAGCAGCTTAGTGGGCCAGGGGTTTGAAAAACTGTTTTTT. Using reference TRBV7-9 and TRBJ1-4 for the parts outside the CDR3, the full variable domain is DTGVSQNPRHKITKRGQNVTFRCDPISEHNRLYWYRQTLGQGPEFLTYFQNEAQLEKSRLLSDRFSAERPKGSFSTLEIQRTEQGDSAMYLCASSLVGQGFEKLFFGSGTQLSVL.